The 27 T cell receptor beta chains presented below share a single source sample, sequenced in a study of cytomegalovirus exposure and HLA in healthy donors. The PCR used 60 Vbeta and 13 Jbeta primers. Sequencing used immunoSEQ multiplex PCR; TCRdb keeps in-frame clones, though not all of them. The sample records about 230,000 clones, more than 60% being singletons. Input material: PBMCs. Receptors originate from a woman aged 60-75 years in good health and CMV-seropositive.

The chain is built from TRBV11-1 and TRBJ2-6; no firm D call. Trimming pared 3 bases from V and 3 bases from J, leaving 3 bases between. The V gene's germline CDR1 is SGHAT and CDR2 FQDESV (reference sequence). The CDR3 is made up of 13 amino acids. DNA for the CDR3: TGTGCCAGCAGCTTCAGTGGGGCCAACGTCCTGACTTTC. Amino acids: CASSFSGANVLTF. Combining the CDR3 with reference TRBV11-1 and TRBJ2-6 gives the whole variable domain EAEVAQSPRYKITEKSQAVAFWCDPISGHATLYWYRQILGQGPELLVQFQDESVVDDSQLPKDRFSAERLKGVDSTLKIQPAELGDSAMYLCASSFSGANVLTFGAGSRLTVL.

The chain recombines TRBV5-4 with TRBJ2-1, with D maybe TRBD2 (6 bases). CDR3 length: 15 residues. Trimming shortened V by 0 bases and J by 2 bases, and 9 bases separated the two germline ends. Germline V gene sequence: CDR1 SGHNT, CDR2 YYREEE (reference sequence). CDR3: CASSLGGGTYNEQFF. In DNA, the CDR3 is TGTGCCAGCAGCTTGGGAGGAGGGACCTACAATGAGCAGTTCTTC.

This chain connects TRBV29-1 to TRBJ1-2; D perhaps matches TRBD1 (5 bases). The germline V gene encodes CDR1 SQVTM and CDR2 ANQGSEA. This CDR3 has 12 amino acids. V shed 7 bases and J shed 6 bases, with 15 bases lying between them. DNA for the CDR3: TGCAGCGCCCGGGGGGGAGAGGATGGCTACACCTTC. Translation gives CSARGGEDGYTF.

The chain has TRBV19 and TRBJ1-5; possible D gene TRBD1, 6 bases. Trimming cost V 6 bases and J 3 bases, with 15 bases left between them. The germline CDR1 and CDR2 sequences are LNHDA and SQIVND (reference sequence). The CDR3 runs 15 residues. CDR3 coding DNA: TGTGCCAGTAGAGGGGGGGCGGCAAACAATCAGCCCCAGCATTTT. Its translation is CASRGGAANNQPQHF.

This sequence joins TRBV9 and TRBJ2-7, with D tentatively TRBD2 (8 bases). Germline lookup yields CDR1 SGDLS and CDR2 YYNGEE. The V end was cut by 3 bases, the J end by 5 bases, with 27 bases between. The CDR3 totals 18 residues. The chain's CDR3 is CASSAGQLAAGERHEQYF. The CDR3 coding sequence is TGTGCCAGCAGCGCGGGACAGCTGGCAGCGGGAGAACGCCACGAGCAGTACTTC.

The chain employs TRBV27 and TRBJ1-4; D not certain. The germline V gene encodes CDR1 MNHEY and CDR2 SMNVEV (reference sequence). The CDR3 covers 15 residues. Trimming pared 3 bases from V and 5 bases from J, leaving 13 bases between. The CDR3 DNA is TGTGCCAGCAGTTTTAGAGGGTTGGAAAATGAAAAACTGTTTTTT. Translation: CASSFRGLENEKLFF.

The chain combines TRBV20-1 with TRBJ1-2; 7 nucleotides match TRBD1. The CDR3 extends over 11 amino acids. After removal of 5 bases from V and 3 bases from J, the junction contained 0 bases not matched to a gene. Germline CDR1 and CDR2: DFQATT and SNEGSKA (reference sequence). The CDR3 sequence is CSAGQDYGYTF. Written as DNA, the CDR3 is TGCAGTGCTGGACAGGACTATGGCTACACCTTC.

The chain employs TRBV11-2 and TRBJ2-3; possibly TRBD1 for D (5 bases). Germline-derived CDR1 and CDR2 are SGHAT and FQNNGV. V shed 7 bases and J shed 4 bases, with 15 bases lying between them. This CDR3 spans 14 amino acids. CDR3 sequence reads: CASKGRVVPDTQYF. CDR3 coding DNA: TGTGCCAGCAAGGGCAGGGTGGTTCCAGATACGCAGTATTTT.

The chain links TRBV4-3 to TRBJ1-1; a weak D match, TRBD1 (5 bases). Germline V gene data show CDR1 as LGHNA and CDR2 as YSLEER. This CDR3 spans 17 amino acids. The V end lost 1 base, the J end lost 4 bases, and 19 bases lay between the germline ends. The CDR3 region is CASSQASLGGGATEAFF. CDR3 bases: TGCGCCAGCAGCCAAGCGTCCCTGGGAGGAGGGGCCACTGAAGCTTTCTTT.

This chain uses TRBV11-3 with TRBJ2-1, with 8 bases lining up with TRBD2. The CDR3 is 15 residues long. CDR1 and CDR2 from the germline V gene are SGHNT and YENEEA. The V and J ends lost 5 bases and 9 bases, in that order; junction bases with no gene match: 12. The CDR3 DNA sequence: TGTGCCAGCAGCACCAGCGGGAGTGGGTTTGGTGAGCAGTTCTTC. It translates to CASSTSGSGFGEQFF.

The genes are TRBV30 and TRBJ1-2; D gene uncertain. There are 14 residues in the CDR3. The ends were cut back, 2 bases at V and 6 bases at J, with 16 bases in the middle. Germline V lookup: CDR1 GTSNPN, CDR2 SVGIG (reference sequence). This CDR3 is CAWSTLSGRDGYTF. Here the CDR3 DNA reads TGTGCCTGGAGTACCCTTAGCGGGAGGGATGGCTACACCTTC.

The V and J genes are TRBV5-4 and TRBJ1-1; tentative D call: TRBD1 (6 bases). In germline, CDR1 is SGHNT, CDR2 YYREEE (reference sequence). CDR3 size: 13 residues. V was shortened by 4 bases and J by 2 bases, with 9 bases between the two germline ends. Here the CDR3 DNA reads TGTGCCAGCAGCCAGGACAGCAACACTGAAGCTTTCTTT. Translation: CASSQDSNTEAFF. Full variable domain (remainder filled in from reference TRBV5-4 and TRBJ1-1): ETGVTQSPTHLIKTRGQQVTLRCSSQSGHNTVSWYQQALGQGPQFIFQYYREEENGRGNFPPRFSGLQFPNYSSELNVNALELDDSALYLCASSQDSNTEAFFGQGTRLTVV.

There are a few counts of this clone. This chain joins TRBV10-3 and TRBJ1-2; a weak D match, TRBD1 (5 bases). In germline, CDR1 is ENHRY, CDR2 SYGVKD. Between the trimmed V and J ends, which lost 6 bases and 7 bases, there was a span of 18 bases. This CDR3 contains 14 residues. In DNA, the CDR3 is TGTGCCATCAGGCTGAAGGCAGGGCTAGGTGGCTACACCTTC. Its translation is CAIRLKAGLGGYTF.

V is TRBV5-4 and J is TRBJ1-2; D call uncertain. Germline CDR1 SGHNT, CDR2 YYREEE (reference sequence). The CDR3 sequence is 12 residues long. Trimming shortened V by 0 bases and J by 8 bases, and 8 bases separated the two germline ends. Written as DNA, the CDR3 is TGTGCCAGCAGCTTGGATGCAGGCGGCTACACCTTC. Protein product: CASSLDAGGYTF.

CDR3 region: CASSYPRGTAYEQYF. CDR3 nucleotide sequence: TGTGCCAGCAGTTACCCCCGTGGGACAGCCTACGAGCAGTACTTC. This rearrangement joins TRBV28 to TRBJ2-7; 7 bases line up with TRBD1. The ends lost 4 bases at V and 2 bases at J; junction bases unmatched: 8. This CDR3 region has 15 residues. CDR1 and CDR2 (germline): MDHEN, SYDVKM.

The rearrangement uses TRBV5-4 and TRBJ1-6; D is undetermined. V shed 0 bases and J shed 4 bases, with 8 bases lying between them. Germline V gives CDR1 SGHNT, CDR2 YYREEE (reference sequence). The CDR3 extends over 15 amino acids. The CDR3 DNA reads TGTGCCAGCAGCTTGGACAGATCTTATAATTCACCCCTCCACTTT. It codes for CASSLDRSYNSPLHF.

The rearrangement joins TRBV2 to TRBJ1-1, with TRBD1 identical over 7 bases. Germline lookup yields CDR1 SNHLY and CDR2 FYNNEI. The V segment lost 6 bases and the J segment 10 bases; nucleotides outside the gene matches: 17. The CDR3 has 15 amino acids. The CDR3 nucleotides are TGTGCCAGCAGCTATACAGGGGACCGGAGGACGGGAGCTTTCTTT. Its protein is CASSYTGDRRTGAFF.

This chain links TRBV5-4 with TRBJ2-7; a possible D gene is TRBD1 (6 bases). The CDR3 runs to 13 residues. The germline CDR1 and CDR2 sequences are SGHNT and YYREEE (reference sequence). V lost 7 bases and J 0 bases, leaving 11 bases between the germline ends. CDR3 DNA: TGTGCCAGCCGAACCAGGGGCTCCTACGAGCAGTACTTC. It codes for CASRTRGSYEQYF.

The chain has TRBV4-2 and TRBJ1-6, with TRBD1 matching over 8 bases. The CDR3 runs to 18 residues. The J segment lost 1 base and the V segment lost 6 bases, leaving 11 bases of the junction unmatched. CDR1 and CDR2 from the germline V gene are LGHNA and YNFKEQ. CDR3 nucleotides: TGTGCCAGCAGTCCCGGACAGGGTGAATGGTCCTATAATTCACCCCTCCACTTT. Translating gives CASSPGQGEWSYNSPLHF.

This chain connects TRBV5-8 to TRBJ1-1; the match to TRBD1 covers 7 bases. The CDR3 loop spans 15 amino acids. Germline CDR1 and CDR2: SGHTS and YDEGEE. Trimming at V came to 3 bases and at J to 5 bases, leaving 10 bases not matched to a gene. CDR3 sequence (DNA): TGTGCCAGCAGCTGGATGACAGGGCCGGGAACTGAAGCTTTCTTT. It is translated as CASSWMTGPGTEAFF.

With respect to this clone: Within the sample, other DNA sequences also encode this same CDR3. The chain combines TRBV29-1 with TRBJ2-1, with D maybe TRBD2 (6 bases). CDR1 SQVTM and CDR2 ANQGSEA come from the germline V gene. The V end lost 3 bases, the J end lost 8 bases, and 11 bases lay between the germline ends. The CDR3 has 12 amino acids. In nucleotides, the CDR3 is TGCAGCGTTGATCGGGGGATCGATGAGCAGTTCTTC. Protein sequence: CSVDRGIDEQFF.

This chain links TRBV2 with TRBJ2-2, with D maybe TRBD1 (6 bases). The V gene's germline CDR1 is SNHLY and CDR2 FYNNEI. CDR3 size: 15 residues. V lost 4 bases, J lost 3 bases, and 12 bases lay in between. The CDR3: CASSGGQLYTGELFF. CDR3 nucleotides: TGTGCCAGCAGTGGGGGGCAGCTCTACACCGGGGAGCTGTTTTTT.

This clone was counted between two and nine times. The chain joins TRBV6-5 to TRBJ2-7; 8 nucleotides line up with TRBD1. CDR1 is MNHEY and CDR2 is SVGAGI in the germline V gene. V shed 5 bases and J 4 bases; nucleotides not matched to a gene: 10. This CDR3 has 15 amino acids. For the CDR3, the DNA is TGTGCCAGCAGTACCCGTGACAGGGGTCGGTACGAGCAGTACTTC. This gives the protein CASSTRDRGRYEQYF.

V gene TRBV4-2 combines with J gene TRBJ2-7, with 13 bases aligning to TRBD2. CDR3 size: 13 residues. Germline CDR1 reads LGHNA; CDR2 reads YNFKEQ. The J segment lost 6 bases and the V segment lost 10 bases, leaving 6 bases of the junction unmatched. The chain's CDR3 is CATRTSGRLEQYF. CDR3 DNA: TGTGCCACCCGGACTAGCGGGAGACTCGAGCAGTACTTC.

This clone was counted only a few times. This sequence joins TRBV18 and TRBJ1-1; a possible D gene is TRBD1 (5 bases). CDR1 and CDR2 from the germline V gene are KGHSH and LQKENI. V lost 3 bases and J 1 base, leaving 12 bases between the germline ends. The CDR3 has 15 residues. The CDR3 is CASSPSPQGNTEAFF. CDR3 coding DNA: TGTGCCAGCTCACCCTCACCCCAGGGGAACACTGAAGCTTTCTTT.

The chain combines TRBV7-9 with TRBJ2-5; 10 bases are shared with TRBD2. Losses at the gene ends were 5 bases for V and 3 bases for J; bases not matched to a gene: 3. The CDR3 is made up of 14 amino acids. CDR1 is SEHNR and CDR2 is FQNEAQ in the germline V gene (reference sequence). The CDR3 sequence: CASSPGLAEETQYF. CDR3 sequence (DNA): TGTGCCAGCAGCCCAGGACTAGCGGAAGAGACCCAGTACTTC.

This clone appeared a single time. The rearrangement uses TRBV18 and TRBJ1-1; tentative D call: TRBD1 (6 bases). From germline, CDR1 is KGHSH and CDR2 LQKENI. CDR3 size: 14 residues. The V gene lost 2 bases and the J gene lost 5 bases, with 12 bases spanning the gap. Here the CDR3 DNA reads TGTGCCAGCTCACCATCAGGGGAGGGTACTGAAGCTTTCTTT. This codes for CASSPSGEGTEAFF.